The clone carrying this T cell receptor beta chain occurred a few times. Antigen unknown. The sample originates from a study of T cell repertoires in cytomegalovirus infection. Whole-study context: HLA-B-restricted CMV epitopes that are well studied, plus recently identified HLA-C-restricted ones, were used by the study. Both a matching HLA type and CMV infection were indicated by public TCR beta signatures. Findings and caveats of the study: Cumulated frequencies of public TCR beta families served to identify carriers of CMV plus the relevant HLA. Across the ex vivo response, the dominant clonotypes were HLA-C-restricted CMV-specific TCR beta clonotypes.

V lost 3 bases and J lost 2, with 14 bases in between. This CDR3 contains 16 residues. CDR1 and CDR2 (germline): MNHEY, SMNVEV (reference sequence). TCRdb itself ran the reads through MiXCR, one entry per CDR3 protein. The data contain around 900,000 distinct CDR3 sequences, around 32% of them seen just once; the ten biggest clones take up roughly an eighth. This sample comprised cultured CD8+ T cells from PBMCs, obtained from culture after CMV antigen stimulation. This chain connects TRBV27 to TRBJ2-1; D ambiguous. The sequence was obtained from a human donor in good health (CMV status not recorded). Some clones in this sample may be carry-over from other donors' samples. The CDR3: CASSFSSGDTYNEQFF. CDR3 DNA sequence: TGTGCCAGCAGTTTCTCTTCTGGAGATACCTACAATGAGCAGTTCTTC.